This T cell receptor (beta chain) was obtained from a study of breast tumors, draining lymph nodes, adjacent tissues. Breast cancer patients provided tissue from their axillary draining lymph nodes. Findings and limits, study-wide: Most tumor T cells seemingly derive from lymph node, then expand in tumor. Compared with basal-like, luminal-like tumors shared significantly more repertoire with nontumor tissue. Tumor repertoires ranked between lymph nodes and nontumor tissue in diversity, with V and J gene preferences.

TCRdb reprocessed the multiplex PCR reads via MiXCR and lists one record per CDR3 protein. The table shows 150,000 to 200,000 distinct CDR3 sequences, with roughly a third occurring only once. CDR1 and CDR2 from the germline V gene are LNHDA and SQIVND (reference sequence). V lost 5 bases and J 5 bases, leaving 21 bases between the germline ends. The CDR3 length is 16 residues. In this sample, this clonotype turned up many times. Its antigen is not identified. The sequence was collected from a female donor with breast cancer. Some clones in this sample may be carry-over from other donors' samples. The chain recombines TRBV19 with TRBJ2-5; tentatively, D is TRBD1 (7 bases). Material for sequencing was axillary lymph node tissue. CDR3 sequence: CASSPWVRGDWETQYF. For the CDR3, the DNA is TGTGCCAGTAGTCCCTGGGTCAGGGGGGATTGGGAGACCCAGTACTTC.